These 18 T cell receptor beta chains were sequenced from one sample in a study of identical twins. TCRdb ran MiXCR on the 5' RACE reads and lists one entry per CDR3 protein. The repertoire holds around 1.7 million distinct CDR3 sequences, with less than 40% as singletons. Sequencing used cord blood. Receptors were obtained from a newborn girl in good health.

Turning to this clonotype: A much larger clone differs from this one at a single base, so this may be a read error. The chain combines TRBV6-5 with TRBJ2-1, with 14 bases fitting TRBD2. Germline values: CDR1 MNHEY, CDR2 SVGAGI. The CDR3 is made up of 14 amino acids. With 4 bases clipped from V and 7 bases from J, the junction kept 0 bases outside the gene matches. The CDR3 protein is CASSWTSGRNEQFF. CDR3 bases: TGTGCCAGCAGTTGGACTAGCGGGAGGAATGAGCAGTTCTTC.

This clonotype occurred a few times. This chain joins TRBV27 and TRBJ1-2; TRBD1 is a possible D gene (6 bases). The CDR3 spans 14 residues. Germline V gives CDR1 MNHEY, CDR2 SMNVEV (reference sequence). V gave up 0 bases and J gave up 6 bases, with 11 bases separating them. Here the CDR3 reads CASSLSGGGNGYTF. For the CDR3, the DNA is TGTGCCAGCAGTTTATCCGGGGGCGGGAATGGCTACACCTTC.

This clonotype was counted only a few times. V is TRBV7-9 and J is TRBJ2-5; unclear D gene. Trimming shortened V by 2 bases and J by 11 bases, and 18 bases separated the two germline ends. The length of the CDR3 is 14 residues. The V gene's germline CDR1 is SEHNR and CDR2 FQNEAQ (reference sequence). Here the CDR3 reads CASSLKLVDNEQYF. CDR3 coding DNA: TGTGCCAGCAGCTTAAAGCTAGTAGACAATGAGCAGTACTTC.

V is TRBV28 and J is TRBJ2-3, with 7 positions matching TRBD2. The CDR3 is made up of 16 amino acids. CDR1 and CDR2 (germline): MDHEN, SYDVKM. The junction had 15 bases not matched to a gene; V was cut back by 5 bases and J by 7 bases. The CDR3 sequence: CASSQTSRRAGNTQYF. CDR3 nucleotide sequence: TGTGCCAGCAGTCAGACTAGCAGGAGGGCCGGGAATACGCAGTATTTT.

J is TRBJ1-2 and V is TRBV24-1; D is possibly TRBD1 (6 bases). Deletions cut 7 bases from V and 0 bases from J, with 8 bases between. CDR1 and CDR2 from the germline V gene are KGHDR and SFDVKD. The CDR3 sequence is 13 residues long. The CDR3 DNA follows: TGTGCCACCAGCAGGGGTTCTAACTATGGCTACACCTTC. Translation gives CATSRGSNYGYTF.

This clonotype was seen just once. The junction differs from germline at one of its ends, possibly a read error. V gene TRBV27 combines with J gene TRBJ1-2, with D unclear. Per the germline V gene, CDR1 is MNHEY and CDR2 is SMNVEV (reference sequence). The CDR3 length is 13 residues. The CDR3 protein is CASSFSGKGGCTF. The CDR3 DNA follows: TGTGCCAGCAGTTTCTCCGGGAAGGGTGGCTGCACCTTC.

The chain has TRBV12-3 or TRBV12-4 and TRBJ2-1, with 7 positions matching TRBD2. The CDR3 totals 15 residues. Unmatched junction bases numbered 9, after V lost 2 bases and J lost 8 bases. The CDR3 spells CASSLWGGGHDEQFF. As DNA, the CDR3 is TGTGCCAGCAGTTTATGGGGGGGTGGGCACGATGAGCAGTTCTTC.

This clonotype was seen a handful of times. The chain uses TRBV28 and TRBJ2-7; D is ambiguous. Trimming took off 3 bases at V and 2 bases at J, with 14 bases between the two ends. Germline V gene lookup returns CDR1 MDHEN and CDR2 SYDVKM. This CDR3 is 15 amino acids long. CDR3 sequence reads: CASSFFARKTYEQYF. CDR3 coding DNA: TGTGCCAGCAGTTTTTTTGCCAGGAAGACCTACGAGCAGTACTTC. Together with reference TRBV28 and TRBJ2-7, the CDR3 gives the full variable domain: DVKVTQSSRYLVKRTGEKVFLECVQDMDHENMFWYRQDPGLGLRLIYFSYDVKMKEKGDIPEGYSVSREKKERFSLILESASTNQTSMYLCASSFFARKTYEQYFGPGTRLTVT.

The chain is built from TRBV4-2 and TRBJ1-5, with TRBD1 identical over 10 bases. Germline-derived CDR1 and CDR2 are LGHNA and YNFKEQ. CDR3 length equals 17 residues. V trimming: 2 bases; J trimming: 2 bases; junction bases outside the gene matches: 6. The CDR3 bases are TGTGCCAGCAGCCAACCCCGACAGGGGGCCCGCAATCAGCCCCAGCATTTT. Its protein product is CASSQPRQGARNQPQHF.

The V gene is TRBV4-2, the J gene TRBJ2-6, with unresolved D. Germline CDR1 and CDR2: LGHNA and YNFKEQ. The CDR3 is 18 amino acids. Trimming removed 0 bases at V and 2 bases at J, with 14 bases between. CDR3 in DNA: TGTGCCAGCAGCCAAGATCGACCCGTCACCCCTGGGGCCAACGTCCTGACTTTC. The encoded protein is CASSQDRPVTPGANVLTF.

The genes are TRBV5-1 and TRBJ1-6; 9 bases agree with TRBD1. Trimming cost V 1 base and J 5 bases; bases outside gene matches: 7. CDR1 and CDR2 (germline): SGHRS, YFSETQ. The CDR3 spans 17 residues. The CDR3 region has the DNA TGCGCCAGCAGCTTGACCGGGACAGGGAAGGATAATTCACCCCTCCACTTT. Translated, it gives CASSLTGTGKDNSPLHF.

This rearrangement joins TRBV11-2 to TRBJ1-4; no clear D. The ends were cut back, 4 bases at V and 6 bases at J, with 15 bases in the middle. The germline gives CDR1 SGHAT, CDR2 FQNNGV. There are 15 residues in the CDR3. In nucleotides, the CDR3 is TGTGCCAGCAGCTCAAGTTTAACGGGGTATGAAAAACTGTTTTTT. It translates to CASSSSLTGYEKLFF.

This clonotype was seen more than once but under ten times. The chain is built from TRBV20-1 and TRBJ2-7; 8 nucleotides align to TRBD2. This CDR3 has 14 residues. V shed 3 bases, J shed 2 bases, and the junction held 6 bases outside the gene matches. Germline CDR1 and CDR2: DFQATT and SNEGSKA (reference sequence). The chain's CDR3 is CSAREREWPYEQYF. The CDR3 DNA reads as TGCAGTGCTAGGGAGCGGGAGTGGCCCTACGAGCAGTACTTC.

V usage is TRBV20-1 and J usage is TRBJ2-7, with a tentative D call TRBD1 (6 bases). Germline CDR1 reads DFQATT; CDR2 reads SNEGSKA (reference sequence). CDR3 length equals 13 residues. Trimming pared 6 bases from V and 0 bases from J, leaving 12 bases between. CDR3 DNA sequence: TGCAGTGCGTTCCGGGACAACTCCTACGAGCAGTACTTC. Encoded protein: CSAFRDNSYEQYF.

The chain employs TRBV5-1 and TRBJ2-3, with D perhaps TRBD1 or TRBD2 (6 bases each). The CDR3 extends over 16 amino acids. Trimming took 1 base from V and 6 from J, leaving 18 bases between them. CDR1 and CDR2 from the germline V gene are SGHRS and YFSETQ. CDR3 nucleotide sequence: TGCGCCAGCAGCTTGAGGGGGGTTTTGAGGGCGGATACGCAGTATTTT. It specifies CASSLRGVLRADTQYF. Full variable domain (rest looked up from reference TRBV5-1 and TRBJ2-3): KAGVTQTPRYLIKTRGQQVTLSCSPISGHRSVSWYQQTPGQGLQFLFEYFSETQRNKGNFPGRFSGRQFSNSRSEMNVSTLELGDSALYLCASSLRGVLRADTQYFGPGTRLTVL.

This clonotype occurred a few times. J is TRBJ1-2 and V is TRBV20-1, with D possibly being TRBD1 (6 bases). V shed 3 bases and J shed 4 bases, with 12 bases lying between them. This CDR3 comprises 13 residues. CDR1 and CDR2 from the germline V gene are DFQATT and SNEGSKA (reference sequence). The CDR3 loop is CSASPPTGYGYTF. The CDR3 bases are TGCAGTGCTAGCCCTCCGACAGGCTATGGCTACACCTTC.

This chain links TRBV5-1 with TRBJ1-2; 9 bases match TRBD1. The V segment lost 0 bases and the J segment 7 bases; nucleotides outside the gene matches: 4. This CDR3 has 14 amino acids. The germline V gene has CDR1 SGHRS and CDR2 YFSETQ. The DNA of the CDR3 is TGCGCCAGCAGCTTGGCCCCGGGACAGGGTGGCTACACCTTC. Amino acids: CASSLAPGQGGYTF.

In this sample, this clonotype turned up many times. The CDR3 nucleotides read TGCAGTGCTAGAGGACTAGCGGAGCAGTTCTTC. It encodes CSARGLAEQFF. This chain uses TRBV20-1 with TRBJ2-1, with TRBD2 matching 8 bases. The CDR3 totals 11 residues. Germline trimming cut 1 base from V and 10 bases from J; bases unmatched to any gene: 0. From germline, CDR1 is DFQATT and CDR2 SNEGSKA (reference sequence).